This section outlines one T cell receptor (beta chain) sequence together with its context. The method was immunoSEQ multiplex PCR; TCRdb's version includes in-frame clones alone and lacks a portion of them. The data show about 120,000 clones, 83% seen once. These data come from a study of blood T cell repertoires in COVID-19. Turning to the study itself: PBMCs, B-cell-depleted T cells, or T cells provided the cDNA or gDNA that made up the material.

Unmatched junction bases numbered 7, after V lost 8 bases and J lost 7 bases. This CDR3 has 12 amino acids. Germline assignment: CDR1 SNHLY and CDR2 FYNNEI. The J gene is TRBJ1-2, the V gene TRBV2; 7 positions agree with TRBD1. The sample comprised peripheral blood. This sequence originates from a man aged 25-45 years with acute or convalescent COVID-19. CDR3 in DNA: TGTGCCAGCTGTACAGGGGTCGGTGGCTACACCTTC. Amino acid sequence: CASCTGVGGYTF.